The T cell receptor beta chain under discussion was sequenced for a study of T cells in Graves' hyperthyroidism and ophthalmopathy. This clonotype was observed a few times. RNA transcripts provided the source from which TCR beta CDR3 regions were amplified. HTBI primers drove first-round RT-PCR of the TCR CDR3. MiXCR, applied by TCRdb to the multiplex PCR reads, yields one record per CDR3 protein. The data contain roughly 510,000 distinct CDR3 sequences, 46% of them singletons. Diagnosing involved the use of clinical symptoms, serum thyroxine and TRAb, thyroid ultrasound and orbital computed tomography. The sequence came from an adult woman with Graves' disease, either hyperthyroidism or ophthalmopathy (not recorded which). Sequencing was carried out using peripheral blood or thyroid tissue (not recorded which).

The CDR3, as DNA: TGCAGCGAAGATAATGGCTACACCTTC. This translates into CSEDNGYTF. The V and J genes are TRBV29-1 and TRBJ1-2; D is ambiguous. Germline V gives CDR1 SQVTM, CDR2 ANQGSEA. The length of the CDR3 is 9 residues. V was cut by 7 bases and J by 6 bases, with 6 bases left in between.